This T cell receptor beta chain comes out of a study of cytomegalovirus exposure and HLA in healthy donors. Study results and limitations: Overall, approximately 150 TCR beta chains were annotated as cytomegalovirus-associated. The presence/absence work took it that sequencing depth was about the same across donors.

The CDR3 sequence is 17 residues long. Deletions cut 1 base from V and 2 bases from J, with 15 bases between. Per germline, CDR1 SGDLS and CDR2 YYNGEE. The study ran its PCR with 60 Vbeta and 13 Jbeta primers. Profiling relied on immunoSEQ multiplex PCR, and the TCRdb table lists in-frame clones only, not all of them. In all, the sample yields 100,000 to 150,000 clones. A remark on this clone: Antigen: not known.

This TCR was sampled from a man aged 25-45 years in good health and CMV-seronegative. The V and J genes are TRBV9 and TRBJ2-2; D is possibly TRBD1 (6 bases). Sequencing was carried out using PBMCs. In DNA form, the CDR3 reads TGTGCCAGCAGCGTACTCGGACAGCAATTTAACACCGGGGAGCTGTTTTTT. Protein sequence: CASSVLGQQFNTGELFF.